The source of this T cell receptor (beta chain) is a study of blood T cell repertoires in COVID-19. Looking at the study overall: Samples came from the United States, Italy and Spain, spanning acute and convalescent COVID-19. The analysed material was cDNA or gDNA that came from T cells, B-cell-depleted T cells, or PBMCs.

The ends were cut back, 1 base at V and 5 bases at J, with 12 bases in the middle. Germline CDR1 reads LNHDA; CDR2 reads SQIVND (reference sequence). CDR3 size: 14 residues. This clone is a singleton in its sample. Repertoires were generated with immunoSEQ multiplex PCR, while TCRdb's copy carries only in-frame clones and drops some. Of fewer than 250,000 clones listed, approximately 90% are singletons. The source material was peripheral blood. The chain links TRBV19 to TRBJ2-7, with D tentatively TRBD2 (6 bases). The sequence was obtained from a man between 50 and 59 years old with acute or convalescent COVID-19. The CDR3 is CASSIVGGPHEQYF. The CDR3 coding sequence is TGTGCCAGTAGTATAGTTGGAGGGCCCCACGAGCAGTACTTC.